Listed here is a single T cell receptor beta chain. TCRdb's copy holds only in-frame clones and misses some; the assay was immunoSEQ multiplex PCR. The sample has 310,000 or so clones, 88% seen once. This entry comes from a study of blood T cell repertoires in COVID-19. Sequenced sample: peripheral blood. The sequence was obtained from a woman younger than 45 with COVID-19, enrolled during active disease.

In DNA form, the CDR3 reads TGCGCCAGCAGCGCTGGGGGGGGCTCCGGCTATGGCTACACCTTC. This encodes CASSAGGGSGYGYTF. The chain recombines TRBV5-1 with TRBJ1-2; maybe TRBD1 (6 bases). Per the germline V gene, CDR1 is SGHRS and CDR2 is YFSETQ. Trimming stripped 4 bases from V and 4 bases from J, with 17 bases between. The CDR3 loop spans 15 amino acids.